The T cell receptor (beta chain) under discussion was sequenced for a study of a mutant IDH1 vaccine in newly diagnosed glioma. Comments on this clone: As yet, its antigen is unknown.

As to time point: baseline, week 1 (first vaccination visit). Treatment defined: pre-vaccination baseline after standard-of-care therapy. Study results and caveats: Seemingly, top peripheral T cell clonotype changes bore no relation to pseudoprogression. Detectable vaccine-induced immune responses arose in 80% to 95% of patients.

With V trimmed by 7 bases and J by 4 bases, 8 bases remained unmatched. Per germline, CDR1 GTSNPN and CDR2 SVGIG (reference sequence). This CDR3 has 13 amino acids. The table came from immunoSEQ multiplex PCR; TCRdb's copy has only in-frame clones and leaves some out. The table lists under 90,000 clones, about four fifths of them singletons. This rearrangement joins TRBV30 to TRBJ1-2, with 8 bases lining up with TRBD1. This clonotype was sampled from a man in his fifties or sixties with glioma. The sample in question was PBMCs, obtained from a glioma patient treated with radiotherapy, temozolomide or both. Written as DNA, the CDR3 is TGTGCCTCCCGGACAGGGATCGGCTATGGCTACACCTTC. This translates into CASRTGIGYGYTF.